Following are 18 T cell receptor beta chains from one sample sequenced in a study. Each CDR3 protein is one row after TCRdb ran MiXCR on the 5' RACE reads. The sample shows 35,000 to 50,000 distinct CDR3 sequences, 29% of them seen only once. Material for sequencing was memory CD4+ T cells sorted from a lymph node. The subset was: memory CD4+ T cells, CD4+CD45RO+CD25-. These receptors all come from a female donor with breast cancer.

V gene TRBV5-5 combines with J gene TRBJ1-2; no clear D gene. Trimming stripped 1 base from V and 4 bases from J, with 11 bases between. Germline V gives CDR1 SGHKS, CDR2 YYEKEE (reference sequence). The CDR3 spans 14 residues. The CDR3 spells CASSLNVQTYGYTF. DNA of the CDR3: TGTGCCAGCAGCTTGAACGTACAGACCTATGGCTACACCTTC.

This CDR3 reads CASSTGQINQPQHF. The CDR3 region has the DNA TGTGCCAGCAGCACAGGACAGATTAATCAGCCCCAGCATTTT. The V gene is TRBV7-3, the J gene TRBJ1-5; TRBD1 is a possible D gene (6 bases). CDR3 length equals 14 residues. CDR1 and CDR2 from the germline V gene are SGHTA and FQGTGA. Between the trimmed V and J ends, which lost 5 bases and 4 bases, there was a span of 12 bases.

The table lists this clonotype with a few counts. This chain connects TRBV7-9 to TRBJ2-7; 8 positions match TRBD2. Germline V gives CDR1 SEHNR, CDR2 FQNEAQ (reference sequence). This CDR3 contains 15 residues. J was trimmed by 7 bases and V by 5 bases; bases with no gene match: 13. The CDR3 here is CASSRTGTRRVEQYF. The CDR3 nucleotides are TGTGCCAGCAGCCGTACCGGGACTAGGCGTGTTGAGCAGTACTTC.

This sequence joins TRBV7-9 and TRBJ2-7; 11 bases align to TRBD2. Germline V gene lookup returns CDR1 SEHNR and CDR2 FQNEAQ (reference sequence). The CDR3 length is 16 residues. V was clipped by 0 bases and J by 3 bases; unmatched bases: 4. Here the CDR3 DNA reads TGTGCCAGCAGCTTAGCCCTAGCGGGAGGAAACTACGAGCAGTACTTC. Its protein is CASSLALAGGNYEQYF. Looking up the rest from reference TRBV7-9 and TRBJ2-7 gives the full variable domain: DTGVSQNPRHKITKRGQNVTFRCDPISEHNRLYWYRQTLGQGPEFLTYFQNEAQLEKSRLLSDRFSAERPKGSFSTLEIQRTEQGDSAMYLCASSLALAGGNYEQYFGPGTRLTVT.

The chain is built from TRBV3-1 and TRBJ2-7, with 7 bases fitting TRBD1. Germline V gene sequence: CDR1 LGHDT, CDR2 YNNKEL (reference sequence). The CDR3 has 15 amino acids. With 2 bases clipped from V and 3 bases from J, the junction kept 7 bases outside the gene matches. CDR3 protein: CASSQRQGLVYEQYF. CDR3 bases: TGTGCCAGCAGCCAAAGACAGGGCTTAGTCTACGAGCAGTACTTC.

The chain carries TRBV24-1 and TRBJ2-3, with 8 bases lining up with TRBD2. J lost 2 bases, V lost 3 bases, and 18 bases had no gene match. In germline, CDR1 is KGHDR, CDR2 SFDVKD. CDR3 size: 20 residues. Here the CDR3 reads CATSDNRAGAPNTYTDTQYF. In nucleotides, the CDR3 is TGTGCCACCAGTGATAATCGAGCGGGGGCCCCAAACACTTACACAGATACGCAGTATTTT.

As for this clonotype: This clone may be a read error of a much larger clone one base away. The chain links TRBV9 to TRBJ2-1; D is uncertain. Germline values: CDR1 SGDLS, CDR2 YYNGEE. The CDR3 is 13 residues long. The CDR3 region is CASSVTPENEQLF. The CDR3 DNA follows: TGTGCCAGCAGCGTAACCCCAGAGAATGAGCAGCTCTTC.

In DNA, the CDR3 is TGCAGTGCGGGGGCCACTAATGAAAAACTGTTTTTT. As protein: CSAGATNEKLFF. This sequence joins TRBV20-1 and TRBJ1-4; D perhaps matches TRBD1 (6 bases). The CDR3 loop spans 12 amino acids. V was shortened by 6 bases and J by 2 bases, with 7 bases between the two germline ends. Germline CDR1 and CDR2: DFQATT and SNEGSKA (reference sequence).

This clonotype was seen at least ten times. Written as DNA, the CDR3 is TGTGCCAGCAGCCAACCGGACAGGGGGCGCCCAGATACGCAGTATTTT. It codes for CASSQPDRGRPDTQYF. The genes are TRBV4-2 and TRBJ2-3; 11 bases are shared with TRBD1. The junction had 5 bases not matched to a gene; V was cut back by 2 bases and J by 4 bases. This CDR3 is 16 amino acids long. The V gene's germline CDR1 is LGHNA and CDR2 YNFKEQ.

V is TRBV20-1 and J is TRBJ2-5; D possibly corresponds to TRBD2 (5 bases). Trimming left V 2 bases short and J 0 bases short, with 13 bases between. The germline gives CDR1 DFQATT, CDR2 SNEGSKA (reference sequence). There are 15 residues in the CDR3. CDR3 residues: CSARPQTMYQETQYF. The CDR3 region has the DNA TGCAGTGCTAGACCTCAGACTATGTACCAAGAGACCCAGTACTTC.

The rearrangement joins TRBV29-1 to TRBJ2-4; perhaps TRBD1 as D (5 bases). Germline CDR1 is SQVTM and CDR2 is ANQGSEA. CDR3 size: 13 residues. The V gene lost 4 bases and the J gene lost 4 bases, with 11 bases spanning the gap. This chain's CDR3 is CSVVPQGKNIQYF. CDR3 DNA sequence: TGCAGCGTTGTCCCCCAGGGAAAAAACATTCAGTACTTC.

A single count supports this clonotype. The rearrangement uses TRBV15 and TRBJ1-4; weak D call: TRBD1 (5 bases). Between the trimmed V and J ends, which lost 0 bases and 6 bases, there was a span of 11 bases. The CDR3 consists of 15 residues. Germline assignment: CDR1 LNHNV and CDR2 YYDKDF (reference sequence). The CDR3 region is CATSRDARDDEKLFF. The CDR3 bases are TGTGCCACCAGCAGAGATGCCAGGGACGATGAAAAACTGTTTTTT.

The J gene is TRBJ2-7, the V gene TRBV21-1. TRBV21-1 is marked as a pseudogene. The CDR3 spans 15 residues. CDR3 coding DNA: TGTGCCAGCAGCAAAGAACGGGAGGACTCCTACGAGCAGTACTTC. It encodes CASSKEREDSYEQYF.

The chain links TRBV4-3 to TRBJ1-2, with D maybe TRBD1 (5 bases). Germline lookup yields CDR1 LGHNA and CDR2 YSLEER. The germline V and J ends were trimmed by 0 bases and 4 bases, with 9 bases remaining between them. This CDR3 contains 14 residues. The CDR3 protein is CASSQDWGSYGYTF. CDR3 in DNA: TGCGCCAGCAGCCAAGATTGGGGGTCCTATGGCTACACCTTC.

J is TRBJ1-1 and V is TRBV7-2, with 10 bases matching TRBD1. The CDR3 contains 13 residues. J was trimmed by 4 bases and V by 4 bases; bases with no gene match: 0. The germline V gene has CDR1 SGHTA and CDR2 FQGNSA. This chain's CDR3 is CASSWTGGTEAFF. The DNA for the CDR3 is TGTGCCAGCAGCTGGACAGGGGGCACTGAAGCTTTCTTT. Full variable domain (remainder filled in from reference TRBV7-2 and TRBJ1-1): GAGVSQSPSNKVTEKGKDVELRCDPISGHTALYWYRQSLGQGLEFLIYFQGNSAPDKSGLPSDRFSAERTGGSVSTLTIQRTQQEDSAVYLCASSWTGGTEAFFGQGTRLTVV.

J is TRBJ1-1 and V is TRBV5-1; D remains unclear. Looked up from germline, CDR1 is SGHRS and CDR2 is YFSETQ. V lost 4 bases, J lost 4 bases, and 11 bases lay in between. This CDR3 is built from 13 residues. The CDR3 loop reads CASSVSGGTEAFF. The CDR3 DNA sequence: TGCGCCAGCAGCGTGAGCGGTGGCACTGAAGCTTTCTTT.

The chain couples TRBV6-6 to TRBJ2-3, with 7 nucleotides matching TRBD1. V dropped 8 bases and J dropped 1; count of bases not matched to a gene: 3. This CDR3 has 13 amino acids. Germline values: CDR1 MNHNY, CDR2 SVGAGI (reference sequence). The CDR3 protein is CASGQGGTDTQYF. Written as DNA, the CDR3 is TGTGCCAGCGGTCAGGGGGGCACAGATACGCAGTATTTT.

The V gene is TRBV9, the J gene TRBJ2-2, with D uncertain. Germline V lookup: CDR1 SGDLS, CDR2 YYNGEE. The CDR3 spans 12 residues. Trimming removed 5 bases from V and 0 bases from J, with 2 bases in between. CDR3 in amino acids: CASRSNTGELFF. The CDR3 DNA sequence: TGTGCCAGCAGGTCGAACACCGGGGAGCTGTTTTTT.